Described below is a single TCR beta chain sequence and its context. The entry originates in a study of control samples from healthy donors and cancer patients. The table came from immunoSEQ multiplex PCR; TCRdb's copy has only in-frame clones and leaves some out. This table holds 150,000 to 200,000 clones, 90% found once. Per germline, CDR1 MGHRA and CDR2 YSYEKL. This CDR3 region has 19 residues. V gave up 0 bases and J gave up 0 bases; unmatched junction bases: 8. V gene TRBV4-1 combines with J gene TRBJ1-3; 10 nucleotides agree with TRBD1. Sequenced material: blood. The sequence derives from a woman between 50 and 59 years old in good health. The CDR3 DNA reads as TGCGCCAGCAGCCAAGAGGGGACAGGGGCCCTTAACTCTGGAAACACCATATATTTT. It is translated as CASSQEGTGALNSGNTIYF.